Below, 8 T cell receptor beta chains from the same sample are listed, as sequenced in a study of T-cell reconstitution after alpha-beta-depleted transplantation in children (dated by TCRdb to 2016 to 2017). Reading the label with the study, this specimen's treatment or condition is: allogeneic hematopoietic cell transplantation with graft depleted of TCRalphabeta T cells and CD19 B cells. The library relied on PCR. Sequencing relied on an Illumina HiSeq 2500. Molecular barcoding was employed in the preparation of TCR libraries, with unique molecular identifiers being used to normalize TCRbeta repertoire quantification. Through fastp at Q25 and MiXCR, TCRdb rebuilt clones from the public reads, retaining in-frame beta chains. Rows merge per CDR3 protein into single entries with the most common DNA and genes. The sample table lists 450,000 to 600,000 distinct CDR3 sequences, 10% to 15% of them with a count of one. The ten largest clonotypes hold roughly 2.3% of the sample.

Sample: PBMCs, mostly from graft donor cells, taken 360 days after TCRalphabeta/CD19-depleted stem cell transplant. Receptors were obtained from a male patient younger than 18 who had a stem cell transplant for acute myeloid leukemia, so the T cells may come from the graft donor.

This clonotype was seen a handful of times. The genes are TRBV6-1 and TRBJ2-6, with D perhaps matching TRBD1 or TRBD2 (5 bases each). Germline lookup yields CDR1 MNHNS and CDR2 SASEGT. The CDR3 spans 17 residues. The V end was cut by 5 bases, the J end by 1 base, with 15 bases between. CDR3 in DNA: TGTGCCAGCAGTCCCATCTTGGGGACGTCTGGGGCCAACGTCCTGACTTTC. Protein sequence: CASSPILGTSGANVLTF.

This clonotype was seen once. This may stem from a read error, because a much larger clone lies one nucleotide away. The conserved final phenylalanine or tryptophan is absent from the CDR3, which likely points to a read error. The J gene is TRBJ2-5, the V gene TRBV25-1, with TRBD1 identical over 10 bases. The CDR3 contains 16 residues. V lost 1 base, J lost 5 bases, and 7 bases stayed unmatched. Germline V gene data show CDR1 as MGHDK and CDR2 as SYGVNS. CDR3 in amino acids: CASSESDRGREETQYY. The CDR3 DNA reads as TGTGCCAGCAGTGAATCAGACAGGGGGCGCGAGGAGACCCAGTACTAC.

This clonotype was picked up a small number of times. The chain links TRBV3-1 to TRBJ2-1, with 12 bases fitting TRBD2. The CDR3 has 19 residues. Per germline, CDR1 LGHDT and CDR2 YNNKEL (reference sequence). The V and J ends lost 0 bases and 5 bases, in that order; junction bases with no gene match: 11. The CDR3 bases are TGTGCCAGCAGCCAAGATCTTGGGACTAGCGGGTACGGGGACAATGAGCAGTTCTTC. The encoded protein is CASSQDLGTSGYGDNEQFF.

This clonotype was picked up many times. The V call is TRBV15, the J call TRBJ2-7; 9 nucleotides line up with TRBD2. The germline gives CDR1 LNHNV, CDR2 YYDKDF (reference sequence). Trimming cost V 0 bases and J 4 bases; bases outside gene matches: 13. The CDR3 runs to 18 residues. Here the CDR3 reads CATSRDGRRSSGEYEQYF. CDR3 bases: TGTGCCACCAGCAGAGATGGCCGACGATCTAGCGGGGAATACGAGCAGTACTTC. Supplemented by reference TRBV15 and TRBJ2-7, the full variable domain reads DAMVIQNPRYQVTQFGKPVTLSCSQTLNHNVMYWYQQKSSQAPKLLFHYYDKDFNNEADTPDNFQSRRPNTSFCFLDIRSPGLGDTAMYLCATSRDGRRSSGEYEQYFGPGTRLTVT.

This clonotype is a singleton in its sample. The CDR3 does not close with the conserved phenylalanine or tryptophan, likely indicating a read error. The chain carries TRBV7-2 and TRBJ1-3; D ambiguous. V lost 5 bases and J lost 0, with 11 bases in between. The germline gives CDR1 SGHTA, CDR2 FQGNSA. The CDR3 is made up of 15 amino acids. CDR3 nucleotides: TGTGCCAGCAGCCCCCAGAGGATCTCTGGAAACACCATATATTAT. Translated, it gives CASSPQRISGNTIYY.

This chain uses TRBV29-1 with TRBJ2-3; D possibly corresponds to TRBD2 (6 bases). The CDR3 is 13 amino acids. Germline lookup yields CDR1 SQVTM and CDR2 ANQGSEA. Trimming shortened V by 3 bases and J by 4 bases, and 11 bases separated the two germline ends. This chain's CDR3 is CSVESGTSDTQYF. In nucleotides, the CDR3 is TGCAGCGTTGAGTCCGGGACTTCAGATACGCAGTATTTT.

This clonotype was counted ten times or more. CDR3 amino acids: CATQLAGTYEQYF. The CDR3 DNA reads TGTGCCACACAATTAGCCGGCACCTACGAGCAGTACTTC. J is TRBJ2-7 and V is TRBV19; D unresolved. Germline assignment: CDR1 LNHDA and CDR2 SQIVND (reference sequence). The germline V and J ends were trimmed by 10 bases and 2 bases, with 15 bases remaining between them. CDR3 length: 13 amino acids.

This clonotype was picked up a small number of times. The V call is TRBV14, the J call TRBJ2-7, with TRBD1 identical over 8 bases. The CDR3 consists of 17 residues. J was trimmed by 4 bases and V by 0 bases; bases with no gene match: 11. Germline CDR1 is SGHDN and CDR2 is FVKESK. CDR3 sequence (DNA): TGTGCCAGCAGCCAAGATTATGATTGGACAGGGCGGTACGAGCAGTACTTC. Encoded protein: CASSQDYDWTGRYEQYF. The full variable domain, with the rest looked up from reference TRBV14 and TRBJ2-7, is EAGVTQFPSHSVIEKGQTVTLRCDPISGHDNLYWYRRVMGKEIKFLLHFVKESKQDESGMPNNRFLAERTGGTYSTLKVQPAELEDSGVYFCASSQDYDWTGRYEQYFGPGTRLTVT.